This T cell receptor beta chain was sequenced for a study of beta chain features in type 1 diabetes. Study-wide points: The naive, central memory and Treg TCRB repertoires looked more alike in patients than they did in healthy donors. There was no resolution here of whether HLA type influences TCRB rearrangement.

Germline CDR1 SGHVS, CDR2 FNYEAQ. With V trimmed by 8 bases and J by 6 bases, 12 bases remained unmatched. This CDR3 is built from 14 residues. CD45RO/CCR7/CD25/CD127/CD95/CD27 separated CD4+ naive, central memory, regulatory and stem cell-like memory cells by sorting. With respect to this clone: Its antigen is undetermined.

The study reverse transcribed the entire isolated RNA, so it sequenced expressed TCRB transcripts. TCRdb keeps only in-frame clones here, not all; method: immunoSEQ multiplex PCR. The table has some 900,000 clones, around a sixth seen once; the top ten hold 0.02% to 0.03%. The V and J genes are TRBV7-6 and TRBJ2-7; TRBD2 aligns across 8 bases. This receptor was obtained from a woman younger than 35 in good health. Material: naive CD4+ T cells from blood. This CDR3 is CASSTSGNLGEQYF. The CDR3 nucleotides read TGTGCCAGCTCCACTAGCGGCAATTTGGGCGAGCAGTACTTC.